This T cell receptor beta chain stems from a study of response to subunit inactivated influenza vaccine. General study findings and limits: The authors proposed limited new T cell recruitment per seasonal influenza vaccination.

TCRdb recomputed calls from the RT-PCR reads with MiXCR, one row per CDR3 protein. The data contain over 400,000 distinct CDR3 sequences, around 13% of them singletons. Note on this clonotype: Its antigen is currently unknown.

Trimming took 5 bases from V and 6 from J; bases not matched to a gene: 10. This CDR3 spans 13 amino acids. Germline assignment: CDR1 SQVTM and CDR2 ANQGSEA. The clonotype was recovered from a man aged 50-59 years who received an inactivated influenza vaccine. The input for sequencing was PBMCs from blood, taken 45 days after vaccination. The chain uses TRBV29-1 and TRBJ2-7; 7 bases are shared with TRBD1. CDR3: CSVKGQSQPEQYF. CDR3 DNA: TGCAGCGTTAAGGGACAGAGCCAACCCGAGCAGTACTTC.